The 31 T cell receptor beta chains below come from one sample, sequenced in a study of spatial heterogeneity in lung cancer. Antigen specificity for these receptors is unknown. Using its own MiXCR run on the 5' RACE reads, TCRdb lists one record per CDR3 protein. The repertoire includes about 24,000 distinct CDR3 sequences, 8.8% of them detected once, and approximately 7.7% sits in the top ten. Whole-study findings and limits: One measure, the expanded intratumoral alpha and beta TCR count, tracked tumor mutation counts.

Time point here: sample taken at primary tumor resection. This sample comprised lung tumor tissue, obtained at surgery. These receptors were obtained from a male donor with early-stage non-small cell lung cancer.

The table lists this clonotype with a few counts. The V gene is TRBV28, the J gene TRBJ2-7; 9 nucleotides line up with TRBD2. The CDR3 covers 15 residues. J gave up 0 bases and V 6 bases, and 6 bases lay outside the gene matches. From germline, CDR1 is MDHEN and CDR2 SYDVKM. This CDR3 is CASSRRLAVSYEQYF. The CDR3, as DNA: TGTGCCAGCAGCCGTCGACTAGCGGTCTCCTACGAGCAGTACTTC.

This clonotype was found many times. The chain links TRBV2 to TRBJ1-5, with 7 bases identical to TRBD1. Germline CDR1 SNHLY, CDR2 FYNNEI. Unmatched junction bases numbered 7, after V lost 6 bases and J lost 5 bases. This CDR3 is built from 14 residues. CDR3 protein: CASRLTGKDQPQHF. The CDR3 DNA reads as TGTGCCAGCAGACTGACAGGGAAAGATCAGCCCCAGCATTTT.

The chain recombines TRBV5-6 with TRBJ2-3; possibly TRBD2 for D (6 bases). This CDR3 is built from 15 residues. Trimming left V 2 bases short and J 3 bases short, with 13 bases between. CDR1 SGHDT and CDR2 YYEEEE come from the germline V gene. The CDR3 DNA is TGTGCCAGCAGCTTATCCGGGGGTGGTACAGATACGCAGTATTTT. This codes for CASSLSGGGTDTQYF.

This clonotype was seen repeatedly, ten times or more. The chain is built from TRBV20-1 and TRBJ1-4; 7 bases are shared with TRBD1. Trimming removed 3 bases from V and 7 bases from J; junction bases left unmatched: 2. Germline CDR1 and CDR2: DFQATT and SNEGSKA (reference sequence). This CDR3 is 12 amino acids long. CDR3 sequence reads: CSARPGGEKLFF. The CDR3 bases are TGCAGTGCTAGGCCAGGGGGTGAAAAACTGTTTTTT.

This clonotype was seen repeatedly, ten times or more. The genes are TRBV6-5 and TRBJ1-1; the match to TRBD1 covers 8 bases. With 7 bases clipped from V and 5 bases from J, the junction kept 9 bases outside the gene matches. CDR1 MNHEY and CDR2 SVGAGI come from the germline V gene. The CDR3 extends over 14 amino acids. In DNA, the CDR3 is TGTGCCAGCACTTTAACAGGGGGTAGGACTGAAGCTTTCTTT. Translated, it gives CASTLTGGRTEAFF.

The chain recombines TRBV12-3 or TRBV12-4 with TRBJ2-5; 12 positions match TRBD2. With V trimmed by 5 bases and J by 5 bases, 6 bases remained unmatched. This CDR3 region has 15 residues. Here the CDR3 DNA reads TGTGCCAGCAGTCTTGGACTAGCGGGAACCGAGACCCAGTACTTC. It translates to CASSLGLAGTETQYF.

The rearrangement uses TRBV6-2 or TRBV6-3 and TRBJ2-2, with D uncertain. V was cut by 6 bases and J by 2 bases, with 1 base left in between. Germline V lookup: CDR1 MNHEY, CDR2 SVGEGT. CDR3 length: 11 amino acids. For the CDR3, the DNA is TGTGCCAGCAGCAACACCGGGGAGCTGTTTTTT. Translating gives CASSNTGELFF.

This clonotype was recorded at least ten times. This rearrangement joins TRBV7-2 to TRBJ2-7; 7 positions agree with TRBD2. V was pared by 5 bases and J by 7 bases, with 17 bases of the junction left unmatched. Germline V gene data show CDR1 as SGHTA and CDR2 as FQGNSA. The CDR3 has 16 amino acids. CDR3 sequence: CASSLGFVAGDWEQYF. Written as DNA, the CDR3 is TGTGCCAGCAGCCTGGGGTTCGTGGCGGGAGACTGGGAGCAGTACTTC.

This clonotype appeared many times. The CDR3 is CSARDSTLGELFF. The CDR3, as DNA: TGCAGTGCTAGAGACTCGACCCTCGGGGAGCTGTTTTTT. The V and J genes are TRBV20-1 and TRBJ2-2; D is undetermined. The CDR3 covers 13 residues. Germline V gene sequence: CDR1 DFQATT, CDR2 SNEGSKA (reference sequence). V was trimmed by 0 bases and J by 7 bases, leaving 9 bases between them.

CDR3 sequence reads: CASSLGGQNEKLFF. The CDR3 nucleotides are TGCGCCAGCAGCTTGGGGGGACAAAATGAAAAACTGTTTTTT. The V call is TRBV5-1, the J call TRBJ1-4; maybe TRBD1 (6 bases). V shed 0 bases and J shed 5 bases, with 8 bases lying between them. The CDR3 has 14 amino acids. CDR1 and CDR2 from the germline V gene are SGHRS and YFSETQ.

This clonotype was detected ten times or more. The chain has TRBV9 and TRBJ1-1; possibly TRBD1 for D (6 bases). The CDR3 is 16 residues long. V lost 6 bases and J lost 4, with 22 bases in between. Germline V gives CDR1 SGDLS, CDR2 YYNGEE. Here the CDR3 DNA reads TGTGCCAGCACCCCGGGAAGGGGGATGGGTGCCACTGAAGCTTTCTTT. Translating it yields CASTPGRGMGATEAFF.

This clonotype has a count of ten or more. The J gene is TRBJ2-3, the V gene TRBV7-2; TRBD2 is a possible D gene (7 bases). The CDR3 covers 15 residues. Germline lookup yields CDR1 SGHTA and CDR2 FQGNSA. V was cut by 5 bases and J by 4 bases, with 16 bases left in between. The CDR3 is CASSRRTGGPDTQYF. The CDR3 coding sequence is TGTGCCAGCAGCCGCAGGACGGGGGGCCCAGATACGCAGTATTTT.

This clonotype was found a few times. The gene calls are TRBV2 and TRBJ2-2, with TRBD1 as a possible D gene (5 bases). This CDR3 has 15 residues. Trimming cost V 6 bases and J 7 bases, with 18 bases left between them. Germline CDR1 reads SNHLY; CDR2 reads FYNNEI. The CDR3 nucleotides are TGTGCCAGCAGCGAGACAGCCCGAACAAGCGGGGAGCTGTTTTTT. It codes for CASSETARTSGELFF. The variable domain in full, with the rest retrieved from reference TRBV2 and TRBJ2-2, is EPEVTQTPSHQVTQMGQEVILRCVPISNHLYFYWYRQILGQKVEFLVSFYNNEISEKSEIFDDQFSVERPDGSNFTLKIRSTKLEDSAMYFCASSETARTSGELFFGEGSRLTVL.

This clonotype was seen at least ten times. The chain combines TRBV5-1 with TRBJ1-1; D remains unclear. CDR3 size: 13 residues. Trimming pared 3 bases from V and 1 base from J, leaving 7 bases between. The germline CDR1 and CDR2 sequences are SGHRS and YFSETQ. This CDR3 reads CASSWSANTEAFF. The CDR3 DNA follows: TGCGCCAGCAGCTGGTCGGCGAACACTGAAGCTTTCTTT.

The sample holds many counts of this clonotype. Here the CDR3 DNA reads TGTGCCAGCAGCTCTTACCTAGGGAGCTCCTACGAGCAGTACTTC. Translating gives CASSSYLGSSYEQYF. J is TRBJ2-7 and V is TRBV7-8; D possibly corresponds to TRBD2 (5 bases). Germline V CDR1 and CDR2: SGHVS, FQNEAQ. The ends were cut back, 4 bases at V and 0 bases at J, with 13 bases in the middle. This CDR3 spans 15 amino acids.

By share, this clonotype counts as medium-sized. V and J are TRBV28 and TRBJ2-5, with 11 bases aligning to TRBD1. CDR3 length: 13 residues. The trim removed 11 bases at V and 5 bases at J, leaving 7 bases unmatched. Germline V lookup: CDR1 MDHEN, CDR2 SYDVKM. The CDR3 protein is CAEAGTGGETQYF. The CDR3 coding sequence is TGTGCCGAGGCTGGGACAGGGGGGGAGACCCAGTACTTC. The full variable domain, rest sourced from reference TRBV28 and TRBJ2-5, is DVKVTQSSRYLVKRTGEKVFLECVQDMDHENMFWYRQDPGLGLRLIYFSYDVKMKEKGDIPEGYSVSREKKERFSLILESASTNQTSMYLCAEAGTGGETQYFGPGTRLLVL.

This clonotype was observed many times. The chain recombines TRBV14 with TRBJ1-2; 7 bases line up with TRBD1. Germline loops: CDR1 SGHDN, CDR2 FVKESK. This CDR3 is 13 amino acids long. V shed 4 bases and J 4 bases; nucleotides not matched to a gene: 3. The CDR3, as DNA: TGTGCCAGCAGCCGTCAGGGGGGCTATGGCTACACCTTC. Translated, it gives CASSRQGGYGYTF.

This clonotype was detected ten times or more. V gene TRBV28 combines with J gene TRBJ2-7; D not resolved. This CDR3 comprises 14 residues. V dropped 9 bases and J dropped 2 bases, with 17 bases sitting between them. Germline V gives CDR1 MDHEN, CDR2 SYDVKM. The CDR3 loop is CASTPGTSAYEQYF. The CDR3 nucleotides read TGTGCCAGTACCCCGGGCACCTCCGCCTACGAGCAGTACTTC.

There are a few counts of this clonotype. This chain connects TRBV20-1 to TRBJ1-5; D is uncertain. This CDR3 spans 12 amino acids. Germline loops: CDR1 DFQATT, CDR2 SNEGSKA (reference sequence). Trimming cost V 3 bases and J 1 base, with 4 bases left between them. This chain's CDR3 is CSASPSNQPQHF. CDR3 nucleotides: TGCAGTGCTAGCCCGAGCAATCAGCCCCAGCATTTT.

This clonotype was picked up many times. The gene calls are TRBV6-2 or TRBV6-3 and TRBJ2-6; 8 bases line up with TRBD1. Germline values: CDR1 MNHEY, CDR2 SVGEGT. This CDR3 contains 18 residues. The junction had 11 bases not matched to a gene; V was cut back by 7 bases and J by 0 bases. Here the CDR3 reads CASTSKTGDFSGANVLTF. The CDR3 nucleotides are TGTGCCAGCACCTCGAAGACAGGGGACTTCTCTGGGGCCAACGTCCTGACTTTC.

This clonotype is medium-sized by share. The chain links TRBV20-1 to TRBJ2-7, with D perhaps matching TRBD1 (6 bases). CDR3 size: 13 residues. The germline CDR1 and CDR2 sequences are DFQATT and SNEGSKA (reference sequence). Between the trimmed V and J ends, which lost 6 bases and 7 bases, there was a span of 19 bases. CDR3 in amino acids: CSAMDRYNWEQYF. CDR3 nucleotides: TGCAGTGCAATGGACAGATACAACTGGGAGCAGTACTTC.

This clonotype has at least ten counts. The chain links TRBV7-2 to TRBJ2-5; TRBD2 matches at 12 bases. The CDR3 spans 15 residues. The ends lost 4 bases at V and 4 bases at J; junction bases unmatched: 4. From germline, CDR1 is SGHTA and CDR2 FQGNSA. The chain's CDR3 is CASSSSGGARETQYF. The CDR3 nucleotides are TGTGCCAGCAGCTCTAGCGGGGGGGCCCGAGAGACCCAGTACTTC.

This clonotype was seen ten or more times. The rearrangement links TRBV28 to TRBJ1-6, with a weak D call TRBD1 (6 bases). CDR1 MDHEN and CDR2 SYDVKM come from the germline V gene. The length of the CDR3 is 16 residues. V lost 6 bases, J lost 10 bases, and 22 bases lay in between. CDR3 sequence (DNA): TGTGCCAGCAGGGGAGGGGGAGAGGGTCGAAACTCACCCCTCCACTTT. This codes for CASRGGGEGRNSPLHF.

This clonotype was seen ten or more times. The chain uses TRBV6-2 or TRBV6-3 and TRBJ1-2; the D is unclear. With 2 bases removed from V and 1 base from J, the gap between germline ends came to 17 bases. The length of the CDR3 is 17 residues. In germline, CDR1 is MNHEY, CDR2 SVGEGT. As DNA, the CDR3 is TGTGCCAGCAGTTACCCGGCACCATCGGGGTATAACTATGGCTACACCTTC. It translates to CASSYPAPSGYNYGYTF.

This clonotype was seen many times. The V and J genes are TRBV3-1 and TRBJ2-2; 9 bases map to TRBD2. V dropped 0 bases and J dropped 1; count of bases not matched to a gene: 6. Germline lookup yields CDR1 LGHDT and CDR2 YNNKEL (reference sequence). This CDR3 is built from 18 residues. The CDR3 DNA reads TGTGCCAGCAGCCAAGATCTGCTAGCGGGGATGAACACCGGGGAGCTGTTTTTT. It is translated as CASSQDLLAGMNTGELFF. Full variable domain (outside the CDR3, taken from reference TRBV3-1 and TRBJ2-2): DTAVSQTPKYLVTQMGNDKSIKCEQNLGHDTMYWYKQDSKKFLKIMFSYNNKELIINETVPNRFSPKSPDKAHLNLHINSLELGDSAVYFCASSQDLLAGMNTGELFFGEGSRLTVL.

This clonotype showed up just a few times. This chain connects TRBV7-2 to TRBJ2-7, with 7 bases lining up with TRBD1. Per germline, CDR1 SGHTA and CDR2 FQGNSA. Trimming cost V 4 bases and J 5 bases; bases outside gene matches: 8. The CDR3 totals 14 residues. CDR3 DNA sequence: TGTGCCAGCAGCTCGGGGACAGCTTACAACGAGCAGTACTTC. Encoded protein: CASSSGTAYNEQYF.

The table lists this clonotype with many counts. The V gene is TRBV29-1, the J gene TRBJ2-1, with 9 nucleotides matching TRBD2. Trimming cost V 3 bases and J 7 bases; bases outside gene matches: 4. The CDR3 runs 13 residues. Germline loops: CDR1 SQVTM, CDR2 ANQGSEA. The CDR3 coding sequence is TGCAGCGTTGATGCGGGAGGGCCTAATGAGCAGTTCTTC. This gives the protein CSVDAGGPNEQFF.

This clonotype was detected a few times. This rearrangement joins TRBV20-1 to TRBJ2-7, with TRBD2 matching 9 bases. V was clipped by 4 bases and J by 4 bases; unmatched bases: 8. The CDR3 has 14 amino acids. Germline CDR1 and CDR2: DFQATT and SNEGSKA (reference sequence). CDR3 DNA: TGCAGTGCTATGCGGCGGGAGGGCAGATACGAGCAGTACTTC. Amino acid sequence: CSAMRREGRYEQYF.

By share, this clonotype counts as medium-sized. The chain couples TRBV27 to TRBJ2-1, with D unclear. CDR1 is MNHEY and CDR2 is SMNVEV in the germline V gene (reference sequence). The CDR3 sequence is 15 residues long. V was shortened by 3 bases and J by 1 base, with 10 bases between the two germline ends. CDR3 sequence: CASSFGVGSYNEQFF. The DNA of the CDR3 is TGTGCCAGCAGTTTTGGCGTTGGGTCCTACAATGAGCAGTTCTTC.

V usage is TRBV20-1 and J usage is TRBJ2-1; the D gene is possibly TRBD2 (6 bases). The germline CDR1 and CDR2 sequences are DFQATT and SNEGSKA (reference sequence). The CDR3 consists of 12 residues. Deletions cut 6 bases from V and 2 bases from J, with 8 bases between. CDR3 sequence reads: CSASGAYNEQFF. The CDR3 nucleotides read TGCAGTGCCTCGGGGGCCTACAATGAGCAGTTCTTC.

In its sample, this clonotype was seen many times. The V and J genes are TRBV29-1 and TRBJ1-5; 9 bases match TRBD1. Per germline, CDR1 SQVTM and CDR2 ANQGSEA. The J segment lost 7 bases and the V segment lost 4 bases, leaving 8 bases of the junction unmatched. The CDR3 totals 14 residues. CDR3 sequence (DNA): TGCAGCGTTGCTGTGGACAGGGGCGACCAGCCCCAGCATTTT. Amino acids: CSVAVDRGDQPQHF. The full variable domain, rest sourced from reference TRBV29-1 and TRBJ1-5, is SAVISQKPSRDICQRGTSLTIQCQVDSQVTMMFWYRQQPGQSLTLIATANQGSEATYESGFVIDKFPISRPNLTFSTLTVSNMSPEDSSIYLCSVAVDRGDQPQHFGDGTRLSIL.